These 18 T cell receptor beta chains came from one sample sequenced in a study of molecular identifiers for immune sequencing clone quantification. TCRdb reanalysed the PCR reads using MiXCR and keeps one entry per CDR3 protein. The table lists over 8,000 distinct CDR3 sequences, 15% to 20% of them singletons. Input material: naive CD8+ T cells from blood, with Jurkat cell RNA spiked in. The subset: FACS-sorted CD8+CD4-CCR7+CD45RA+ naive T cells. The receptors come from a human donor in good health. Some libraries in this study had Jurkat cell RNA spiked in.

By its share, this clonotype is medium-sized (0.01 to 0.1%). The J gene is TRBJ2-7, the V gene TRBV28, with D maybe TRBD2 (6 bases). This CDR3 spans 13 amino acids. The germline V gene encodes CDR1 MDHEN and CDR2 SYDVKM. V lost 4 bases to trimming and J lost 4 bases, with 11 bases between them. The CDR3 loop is CASSWGGGYEQYF. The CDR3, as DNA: TGTGCCAGCAGTTGGGGTGGAGGGTACGAGCAGTACTTC. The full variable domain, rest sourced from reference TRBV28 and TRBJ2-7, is DVKVTQSSRYLVKRTGEKVFLECVQDMDHENMFWYRQDPGLGLRLIYFSYDVKMKEKGDIPEGYSVSREKKERFSLILESASTNQTSMYLCASSWGGGYEQYFGPGTRLTVT.

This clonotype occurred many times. Here the CDR3 reads CSARGSGMGYEQYF. The CDR3 bases are TGCAGTGCTAGAGGATCAGGGATGGGCTACGAGCAGTACTTC. The chain combines TRBV20-1 with TRBJ2-7; TRBD1 might be the D (5 bases). This CDR3 has 14 amino acids. V was trimmed by 1 base and J by 3 bases, leaving 13 bases between them. Germline CDR1 is DFQATT and CDR2 is SNEGSKA (reference sequence).

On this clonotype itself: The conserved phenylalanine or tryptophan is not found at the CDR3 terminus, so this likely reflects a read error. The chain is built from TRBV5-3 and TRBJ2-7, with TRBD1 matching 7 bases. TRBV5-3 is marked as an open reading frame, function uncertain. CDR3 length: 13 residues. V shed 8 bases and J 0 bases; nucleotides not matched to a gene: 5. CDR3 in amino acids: CASSDRVSYEQYL. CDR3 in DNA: TGTGCCAGCAGCGACAGGGTCTCCTACGAGCAGTACCTC.

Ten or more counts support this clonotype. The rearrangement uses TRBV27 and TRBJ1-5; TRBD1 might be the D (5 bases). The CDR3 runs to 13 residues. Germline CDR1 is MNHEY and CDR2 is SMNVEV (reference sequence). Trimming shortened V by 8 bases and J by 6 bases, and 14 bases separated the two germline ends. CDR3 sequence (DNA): TGTGCCAGCTCTCTTGGGGGGATTCAGCCCCAGCATTTT. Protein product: CASSLGGIQPQHF.

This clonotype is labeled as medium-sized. The CDR3 sequence: CASSLQLSIAGVTDTQYF. The CDR3 DNA is TGTGCCAGCAGTTTACAGCTCTCCATAGCGGGCGTCACAGATACGCAGTATTTT. This chain links TRBV27 with TRBJ2-3; 7 bases are a match to TRBD2. The germline gives CDR1 MNHEY, CDR2 SMNVEV (reference sequence). The CDR3 loop spans 18 amino acids. V was clipped by 2 bases and J by 2 bases; unmatched bases: 13.

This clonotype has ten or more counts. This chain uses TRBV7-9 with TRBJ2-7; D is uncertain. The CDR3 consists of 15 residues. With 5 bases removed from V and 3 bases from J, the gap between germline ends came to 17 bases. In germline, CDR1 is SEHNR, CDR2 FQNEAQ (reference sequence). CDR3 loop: CASSPARGENYEQYF. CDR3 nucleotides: TGTGCCAGCAGCCCGGCACGTGGGGAAAACTACGAGCAGTACTTC. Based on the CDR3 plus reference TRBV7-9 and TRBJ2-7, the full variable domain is DTGVSQNPRHKITKRGQNVTFRCDPISEHNRLYWYRQTLGQGPEFLTYFQNEAQLEKSRLLSDRFSAERPKGSFSTLEIQRTEQGDSAMYLCASSPARGENYEQYFGPGTRLTVT.

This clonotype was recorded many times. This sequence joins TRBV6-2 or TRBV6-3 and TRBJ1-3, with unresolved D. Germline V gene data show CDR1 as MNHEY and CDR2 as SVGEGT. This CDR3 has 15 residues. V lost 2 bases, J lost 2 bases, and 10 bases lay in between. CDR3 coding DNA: TGTGCCAGCAGTTACCGGGGTTCGGCTGGAAACACCATATATTTT. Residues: CASSYRGSAGNTIYF.

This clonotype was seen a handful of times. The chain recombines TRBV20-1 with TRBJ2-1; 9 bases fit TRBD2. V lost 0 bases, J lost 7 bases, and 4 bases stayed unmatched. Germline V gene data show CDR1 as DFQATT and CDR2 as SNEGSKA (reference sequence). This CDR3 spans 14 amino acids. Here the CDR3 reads CSARDVGLANEQFF. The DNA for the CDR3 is TGCAGTGCTAGAGATGTGGGACTAGCAAATGAGCAGTTCTTC.

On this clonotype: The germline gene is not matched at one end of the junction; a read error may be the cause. The CDR3 region is CASSSPWTGGRNEQFF. The DNA for the CDR3 is TGCGCCAGCAGCTCACCCTGGACTGGCGGGAGAAATGAGCAGTTCTTC. The chain carries TRBV7-8 and TRBJ2-1; 7 bases fit TRBD2. The CDR3 consists of 16 residues. CDR1 and CDR2 (germline): SGHVS, FQNEAQ. Full variable domain (rest looked up from reference TRBV7-8 and TRBJ2-1): GAGVSQSPRYKVAKRGQDVALRCDPISGHVSLFWYQQALGQGPEFLTYFQNEAQLDKSGLPSDRFFAERPEGSVSTLKIQRTQQEDSAVYLCASSSPWTGGRNEQFFGPGTRLTVL.

CDR3 residues: CSVYRQGRRELFF. The CDR3 DNA reads as TGCAGCGTTTACAGACAGGGTAGGCGGGAGCTGTTTTTT. The chain uses TRBV29-1 and TRBJ2-2; 7 bases line up with TRBD1. After removal of 5 bases from V and 9 bases from J, the junction contained 9 bases not matched to a gene. Germline CDR1 and CDR2: SQVTM and ANQGSEA. The CDR3 runs 13 residues.

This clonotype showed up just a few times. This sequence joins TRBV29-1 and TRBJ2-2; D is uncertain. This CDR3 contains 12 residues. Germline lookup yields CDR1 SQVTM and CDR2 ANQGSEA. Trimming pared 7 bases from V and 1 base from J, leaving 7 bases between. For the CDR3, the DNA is TGCAGCGCCGACTTGAACACCGGGGAGCTGTTTTTT. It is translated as CSADLNTGELFF.

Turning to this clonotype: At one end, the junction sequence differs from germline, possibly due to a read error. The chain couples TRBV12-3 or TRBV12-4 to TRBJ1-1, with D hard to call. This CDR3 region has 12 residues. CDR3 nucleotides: TGTGCCAGCACGACTGTGAACACTGAAACTTTCTTT. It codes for CASTTVNTETFF.

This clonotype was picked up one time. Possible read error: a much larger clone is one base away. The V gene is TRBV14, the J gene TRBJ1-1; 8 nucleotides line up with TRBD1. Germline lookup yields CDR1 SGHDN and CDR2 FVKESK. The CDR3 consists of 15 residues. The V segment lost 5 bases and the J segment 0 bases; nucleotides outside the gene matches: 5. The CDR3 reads CASSWTGRVNTEAFF. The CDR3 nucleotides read TGTGCCAGCAGCTGGACAGGGCGGGTGAACACTGAAGCTTTCTTT.

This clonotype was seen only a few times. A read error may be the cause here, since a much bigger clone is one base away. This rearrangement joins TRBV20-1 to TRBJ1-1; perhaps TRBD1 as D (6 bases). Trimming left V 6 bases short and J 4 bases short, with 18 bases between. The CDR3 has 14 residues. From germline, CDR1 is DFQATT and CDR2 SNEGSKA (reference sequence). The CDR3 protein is CSALGGGDRTEAFF. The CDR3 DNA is TGCAGTGCCCTGGGGGGGGGCGACCGCACTGAAGCTTTCTTT.

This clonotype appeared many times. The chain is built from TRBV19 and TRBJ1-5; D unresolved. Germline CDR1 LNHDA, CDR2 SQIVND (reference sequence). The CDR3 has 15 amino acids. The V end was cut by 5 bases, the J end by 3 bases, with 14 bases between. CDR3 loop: CASSSFGGSNQPQHF. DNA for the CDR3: TGTGCCAGTAGTTCCTTCGGTGGCTCCAATCAGCCCCAGCATTTT.

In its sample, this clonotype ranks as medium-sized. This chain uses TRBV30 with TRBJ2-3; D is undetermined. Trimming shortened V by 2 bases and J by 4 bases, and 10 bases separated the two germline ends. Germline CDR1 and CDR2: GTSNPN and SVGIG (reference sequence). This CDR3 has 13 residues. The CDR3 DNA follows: TGTGCCTGGAGTCCTAGTTCCCCAGATACGCAGTATTTT. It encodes CAWSPSSPDTQYF.

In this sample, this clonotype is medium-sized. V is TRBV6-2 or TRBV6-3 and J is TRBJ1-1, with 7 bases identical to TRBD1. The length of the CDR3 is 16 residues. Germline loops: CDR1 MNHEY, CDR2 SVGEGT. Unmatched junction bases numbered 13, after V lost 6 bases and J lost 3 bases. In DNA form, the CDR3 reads TGTGCCAGCAGCCGTACGGGACAGTCCTTGGACACTGAAGCTTTCTTT. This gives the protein CASSRTGQSLDTEAFF.

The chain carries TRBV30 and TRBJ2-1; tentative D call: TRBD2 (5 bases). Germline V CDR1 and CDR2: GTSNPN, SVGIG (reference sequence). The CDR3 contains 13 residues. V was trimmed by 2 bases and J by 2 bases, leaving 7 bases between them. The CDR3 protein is CAWSFGTYNEQFF. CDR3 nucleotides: TGTGCCTGGAGTTTCGGGACCTACAATGAGCAGTTCTTC.